These 30 T cell receptor beta chains were all obtained from the same sample, sequenced in a study of T cell responses to AZD1222 COVID-19 vaccine. The data were produced by immunoSEQ multiplex PCR, yet TCRdb's version contains in-frame clones alone and is incomplete. The sample has 150,000 to 200,000 clones, 88% seen once. This material consisted of peripheral blood, taken 28 days after the second AZD1222 dose. All receptors come from an adult who received the AZD1222 COVID-19 vaccine.

The chain carries TRBV3-1 (or the pseudogene TRBV3-2) and TRBJ2-7; 8 positions agree with TRBD2. CDR1 is LGHDT, CDR2 YNNKEL, per germline (reference sequence). J gave up 2 bases and V 10 bases, and 7 bases lay outside the gene matches. This CDR3 is 13 amino acids long. CDR3 residues: CAIQQRGTYEQYF. For the CDR3, the DNA is TGTGCCATACAGCAGCGGGGGACCTACGAGCAGTACTTC.

This clone is a singleton in its sample. The genes are TRBV19 and TRBJ1-2; 9 positions match TRBD1. Trimming removed 4 bases from V and 6 bases from J; junction bases left unmatched: 3. From germline, CDR1 is LNHDA and CDR2 SQIVND (reference sequence). The CDR3 is 13 amino acids. This CDR3 is CASSKGQGDGYTF. The DNA of the CDR3 is TGTGCCAGTAGTAAGGGACAGGGCGATGGCTACACCTTC.

CDR3 protein: CASSDRADNEKLFF. For the CDR3, the DNA is TGTGCCAGCAGTGACCGGGCCGACAATGAAAAACTGTTTTTT. This chain connects TRBV6-1 to TRBJ1-4; D uncertain. CDR3 length: 14 amino acids. Germline V gives CDR1 MNHNS, CDR2 SASEGT. Trimming cost V 3 bases and J 5 bases, with 10 bases left between them.

This clone was found once. The chain links TRBV7-2 to TRBJ2-2; TRBD1 matches 11 bases. The CDR3 has 16 amino acids. The trim removed 5 bases at V and 1 base at J, leaving 3 bases unmatched. The germline gives CDR1 SGHTA, CDR2 FQGNSA. CDR3 in amino acids: CASSRTGGLNTGELFF. Here the CDR3 DNA reads TGTGCCAGCAGCCGGACAGGGGGCTTGAACACCGGGGAGCTGTTTTTT.

The J gene is TRBJ1-5, the V gene TRBV4-2; no clear D. Trimming left V 2 bases short and J 1 base short, with 9 bases between. CDR1 is LGHNA and CDR2 is YNFKEQ in the germline V gene. The CDR3 loop spans 15 amino acids. The CDR3 loop is CASSQLSGSNQPQHF. The DNA of the CDR3 is TGTGCCAGCAGCCAACTCTCGGGGAGCAATCAGCCCCAGCATTTT.

The chain has TRBV5-1 and TRBJ2-1, with TRBD1 as a possible D gene (7 bases). Per the germline V gene, CDR1 is SGHRS and CDR2 is YFSETQ. The CDR3 loop spans 15 amino acids. V was shortened by 4 bases and J by 0 bases, with 11 bases between the two germline ends. CDR3 in amino acids: CASSAGQSSYNEQFF. The CDR3 DNA reads as TGCGCCAGCAGCGCGGGACAGAGCTCCTACAATGAGCAGTTCTTC.

The chain couples TRBV9 to TRBJ2-1; 9 nucleotides align to TRBD2. The CDR3 runs to 16 residues. Germline CDR1 and CDR2: SGDLS and YYNGEE. J was trimmed by 10 bases and V by 4 bases; bases with no gene match: 15. CDR3 region: CASSLGPRGGAGEQFF. The CDR3, as DNA: TGTGCCAGCAGCCTAGGACCCCGCGGGGGGGCCGGAGAGCAGTTCTTC.

The genes are TRBV19 and TRBJ1-1; 8 bases are shared with TRBD1. Germline V gene sequence: CDR1 LNHDA, CDR2 SQIVND (reference sequence). The CDR3 totals 14 residues. Trimming removed 10 bases from V and 1 base from J; junction bases left unmatched: 8. The CDR3 protein is CATRQGTWNTEAFF. Here the CDR3 DNA reads TGTGCCACCAGACAGGGGACCTGGAACACTGAAGCTTTCTTT.

The V and J genes are TRBV19 and TRBJ2-3, with D tentatively TRBD1 or TRBD2 (5 bases each). This CDR3 has 16 residues. The ends were cut back, 5 bases at V and 1 base at J, with 16 bases in the middle. From germline, CDR1 is LNHDA and CDR2 SQIVND (reference sequence). The CDR3 coding sequence is TGTGCCAGTAGTCTCGGGACCGCCCGGGGCACAGATACGCAGTATTTT. Amino acid sequence: CASSLGTARGTDTQYF.

The chain employs TRBV29-1 and TRBJ1-1; D not resolved. The V gene lost 6 bases and the J gene lost 1 base, with 9 bases spanning the gap. The germline V gene encodes CDR1 SQVTM and CDR2 ANQGSEA. The CDR3 runs to 12 residues. The CDR3 is CSVGSGNTEAFF. In DNA, the CDR3 is TGCAGCGTGGGGTCGGGGAACACTGAAGCTTTCTTT.

CDR3 in DNA: TGTGCCACTGAGATACAGGGTAGCCACAATGAGCAGTTCTTC. The encoded protein is CATEIQGSHNEQFF. This chain connects TRBV27 to TRBJ2-1, with a weak D call TRBD1 (6 bases). V was shortened by 10 bases and J by 5 bases, with 18 bases between the two germline ends. The CDR3 covers 14 residues. Germline CDR1 MNHEY, CDR2 SMNVEV (reference sequence).

V usage is TRBV10-3 and J usage is TRBJ2-1, with 11 bases identical to TRBD2. Germline loops: CDR1 ENHRY, CDR2 SYGVKD. Trimming removed 2 bases from V and 4 bases from J; junction bases left unmatched: 1. This CDR3 contains 15 residues. In nucleotides, the CDR3 is TGTGCCATCAGTGAGCTAGCGGGGGGTTACAATGAGCAGTTCTTC. It translates to CAISELAGGYNEQFF.

This chain uses TRBV12-3 or TRBV12-4 with TRBJ2-1; tentatively, D is TRBD2 (6 bases). This CDR3 spans 12 amino acids. V was shortened by 6 bases and J by 4 bases, with 7 bases between the two germline ends. CDR3 coding DNA: TGTGCCAGCAGCCGGGAGTACAATGAGCAGTTCTTC. Residues: CASSREYNEQFF.

This chain uses TRBV5-1 with TRBJ1-4; possible D gene TRBD1, 6 bases. Germline V CDR1 and CDR2: SGHRS, YFSETQ. The length of the CDR3 is 14 residues. V lost 3 bases and J 7 bases, leaving 13 bases between the germline ends. CDR3 coding DNA: TGCGCCAGCAGCTCCGGGACACGCCGTGAAAAACTGTTTTTT. Protein sequence: CASSSGTRREKLFF.

The chain carries TRBV2 and TRBJ1-5, with D perhaps matching TRBD1 (5 bases). V lost 3 bases and J 1 base, leaving 10 bases between the germline ends. This CDR3 has 15 residues. CDR1 is SNHLY, CDR2 FYNNEI, per germline. CDR3 protein: CASSDQGMSNQPQHF. For the CDR3, the DNA is TGTGCCAGCAGTGATCAGGGTATGAGCAATCAGCCCCAGCATTTT.

The rearrangement uses TRBV30 and TRBJ1-2, with D maybe TRBD1 (5 bases). The V end was cut by 3 bases, the J end by 3 bases, with 11 bases between. Per germline, CDR1 GTSNPN and CDR2 SVGIG (reference sequence). CDR3 size: 13 residues. The CDR3 DNA is TGTGCCTGGAGGGCGGGGGAGGACTATGGCTACACCTTC. It encodes CAWRAGEDYGYTF.

V gene TRBV7-2 combines with J gene TRBJ2-7; unclear D gene. Germline V gene data show CDR1 as SGHTA and CDR2 as FQGNSA. V dropped 0 bases and J dropped 2 bases, with 8 bases sitting between them. This CDR3 spans 14 amino acids. CDR3 sequence reads: CASSLAGPTYEQYF. The DNA for the CDR3 is TGTGCCAGCAGCTTAGCTGGTCCCACCTACGAGCAGTACTTC.

The chain couples TRBV11-1 to TRBJ1-2; D may be TRBD1 (5 bases). CDR3 size: 13 residues. Trimming removed 4 bases at V and 4 bases at J, with 10 bases between. Per germline, CDR1 SGHAT and CDR2 FQDESV (reference sequence). The CDR3 sequence is CASSSGTVYGYTF. CDR3 nucleotide sequence: TGTGCCAGCAGCTCCGGGACGGTCTATGGCTACACCTTC.

The chain has TRBV27 and TRBJ2-3; D might be TRBD2 (6 bases). The germline V and J ends were trimmed by 2 bases and 2 bases, with 11 bases remaining between them. CDR3 length: 15 amino acids. Germline V gene sequence: CDR1 MNHEY, CDR2 SMNVEV (reference sequence). CDR3 amino acids: CASSLLATFTDTQYF. The CDR3 DNA follows: TGTGCCAGCAGTTTACTAGCGACTTTCACAGATACGCAGTATTTT.

The chain recombines TRBV19 with TRBJ1-1, with D uncertain. The CDR3 sequence is 13 residues long. Germline CDR1 is LNHDA and CDR2 is SQIVND (reference sequence). Trimming pared 5 bases from V and 1 base from J, leaving 8 bases between. Here the CDR3 reads CASSQQTNTEAFF. CDR3 nucleotide sequence: TGTGCCAGTAGTCAACAGACGAACACTGAAGCTTTCTTT.

The chain has TRBV11-2 and TRBJ2-1; TRBD1 might be the D (5 bases). The CDR3 contains 15 residues. Germline-derived CDR1 and CDR2 are SGHAT and FQNNGV. V was cut by 0 bases and J by 3 bases, with 9 bases left in between. The DNA of the CDR3 is TGTGCCAGCAGCTTAGACAGGGTGGTCTACAATGAGCAGTTCTTC. This gives the protein CASSLDRVVYNEQFF.

The chain carries TRBV27 and TRBJ1-1; possibly TRBD1 for D (6 bases). The CDR3 extends over 14 amino acids. CDR1 is MNHEY and CDR2 is SMNVEV in the germline V gene (reference sequence). Trimming left V 3 bases short and J 6 bases short, with 14 bases between. CDR3 DNA: TGTGCCAGCAGTTTGAGGGGGACTGTCTCTGAAGCTTTCTTT. Amino acids: CASSLRGTVSEAFF.

This rearrangement joins TRBV2 to TRBJ1-1, with TRBD1 as a possible D gene (6 bases). The CDR3 runs 15 residues. Germline V gene lookup returns CDR1 SNHLY and CDR2 FYNNEI. Trimming took 4 bases from V and 6 from J, leaving 18 bases between them. CDR3 nucleotide sequence: TGTGCCAGCAGTGTCCACCCAGGGGAGGGGGCTGAAGCTTTCTTT. Translating it yields CASSVHPGEGAEAFF.

The chain is built from TRBV10-3 and TRBJ2-1; 8 bases align to TRBD1. In germline, CDR1 is ENHRY, CDR2 SYGVKD. The V segment lost 3 bases and the J segment 3 bases; nucleotides outside the gene matches: 13. The CDR3 extends over 18 amino acids. The CDR3 region has the DNA TGTGCCATCAGTGACCCGGACAGGGAAACTATAGACTACAATGAGCAGTTCTTC. Residues: CAISDPDRETIDYNEQFF.

The V call is TRBV6-5, the J call TRBJ1-1; perhaps TRBD1 as D (5 bases). Per the germline V gene, CDR1 is MNHEY and CDR2 is SVGAGI. V was clipped by 2 bases and J by 1 base, with 8 bases between them. The CDR3 consists of 14 residues. CDR3 residues: CASSYTGGNTEAFF. CDR3 coding DNA: TGTGCCAGCAGTTACACGGGGGGGAACACTGAAGCTTTCTTT.

This clone came up once. The V and J genes are TRBV30 and TRBJ1-5; D remains unclear. Trimming stripped 2 bases from V and 4 bases from J, with 27 bases between. This CDR3 is built from 19 residues. Germline V gene lookup returns CDR1 GTSNPN and CDR2 SVGIG (reference sequence). CDR3 sequence (DNA): TGTGCCTGGAGTCACTCTCTCCCGGGTCCGATAAGAAGTAATCAGCCCCAGCATTTT. This sequence encodes CAWSHSLPGPIRSNQPQHF.

This chain links TRBV3-1 (or the pseudogene TRBV3-2) with TRBJ2-2; D perhaps matches TRBD2 (6 bases). The CDR3 sequence is 17 residues long. V was clipped by 3 bases and J by 4 bases, with 18 bases between them. Per the germline V gene, CDR1 is LGHDT and CDR2 is YNNKEL (reference sequence). CDR3 in DNA: TGTGCCAGCAGCCACATATCCCGGGGGTCAGGCACCGGGGAGCTGTTTTTT. This translates into CASSHISRGSGTGELFF.

This chain links TRBV27 with TRBJ1-2; 8 bases are shared with TRBD1. Germline V CDR1 and CDR2: MNHEY, SMNVEV (reference sequence). The CDR3 spans 15 residues. J gave up 4 bases and V 6 bases, and 10 bases lay outside the gene matches. The CDR3 DNA is TGTGCCAGCAGCCATGGACAGGGTTTTGGCTATGGCTACACCTTC. Translation: CASSHGQGFGYGYTF.

This chain joins TRBV7-7 and TRBJ2-2, with 8 bases identical to TRBD2. This CDR3 region has 17 residues. The V gene's germline CDR1 is SSHAT and CDR2 FNYEAQ (reference sequence). The V gene end was trimmed by 5 bases and the J gene end by 6 bases; junction bases not matched to a gene: 14. CDR3 amino acids: CASSLGLGGGIAGELFF. CDR3 coding DNA: TGTGCCAGCAGCCTAGGTCTGGGCGGGGGGATCGCCGGGGAGCTGTTTTTT.

This clone was seen more than once but under ten times. The chain joins TRBV9 to TRBJ2-4, with D perhaps being TRBD1 or TRBD2 (6 bases each). The germline V and J ends were trimmed by 4 bases and 3 bases, with 17 bases remaining between them. This CDR3 has 16 residues. Per the germline V gene, CDR1 is SGDLS and CDR2 is YYNGEE. CDR3 residues: CASSYGGRGDKNIQYF. The CDR3 coding sequence is TGTGCCAGCAGCTACGGGGGCAGGGGCGACAAAAACATTCAGTACTTC. The whole variable domain, remainder taken from reference TRBV9 and TRBJ2-4, is DSGVTQTPKHLITATGQRVTLRCSPRSGDLSVYWYQQSLDQGLQFLIQYYNGEERAKGNILERFSAQQFPDLHSELNLSSLELGDSALYFCASSYGGRGDKNIQYFGAGTRLSVL.